Below are 15 T cell receptor beta chains sequenced from a single sample in a study of control samples from healthy donors and cancer patients (dated by TCRdb to about 2020). Library construction relied on the immunoSEQ multiplex PCR assay. Held by TCRdb, this immuneACCESS table contains in-frame sequences only and omits some clones. Under half of the omission traces to an unresolved V gene where checked; the cause of the rest is unknown. The sample table records approximately 100,000 clones; about nine tenths of these occur just once. Of the sample, over 3% is held by the ten largest clones. Sequenced material: blood. The receptors come from a woman aged 18-35 years in good health.

The chain has TRBV5-1 and TRBJ2-3; 9 bases are shared with TRBD2. The CDR3 extends over 15 amino acids. Germline CDR1 and CDR2: SGHRS and YFSETQ. Germline trimming cut 2 bases from V and 6 bases from J; bases unmatched to any gene: 7. The CDR3 reads CASSFGGGASDTQYF. DNA for the CDR3: TGCGCCAGCAGCTTTGGCGGGGGGGCATCGGATACGCAGTATTTT.

In the case of this clone: The same CDR3 can be traced to other DNA sequences in this sample. The chain employs TRBV27 and TRBJ1-1; D uncertain. CDR1 is MNHEY, CDR2 SMNVEV, per germline (reference sequence). Deletions cut 2 bases from V and 2 bases from J, with 6 bases between. The CDR3 spans 13 residues. As DNA, the CDR3 is TGTGCCAGCAGTTTAGGGCAAAACACTGAAGCTTTCTTT. Residues: CASSLGQNTEAFF.

The gene calls are TRBV18 and TRBJ2-3, with 11 bases matching TRBD1. CDR3 length: 17 residues. The germline CDR1 and CDR2 sequences are KGHSH and LQKENI. With 3 bases clipped from V and 6 bases from J, the junction kept 11 bases outside the gene matches. This CDR3 is CASSPRSGQGARDTQYF. The CDR3 DNA reads TGTGCCAGCTCACCGCGAAGCGGACAGGGGGCGAGGGATACGCAGTATTTT.

This chain connects TRBV19 to TRBJ2-7; 7 nucleotides agree with TRBD1. The CDR3 is 14 amino acids. The V gene's germline CDR1 is LNHDA and CDR2 SQIVND (reference sequence). V was pared by 5 bases and J by 1 base, with 5 bases of the junction left unmatched. The CDR3 nucleotides read TGTGCCAGTAGTCGGGACAGTGTATCCTACGAGCAGTACTTC. Amino acids: CASSRDSVSYEQYF.

This chain links TRBV11-3 with TRBJ2-5, with a weak D call TRBD2 (6 bases). The germline V gene has CDR1 SGHNT and CDR2 YENEEA. The CDR3 runs to 14 residues. V was trimmed by 5 bases and J by 2 bases, leaving 12 bases between them. The CDR3 nucleotides read TGTGCCAGCAGCCGAGGGACTGAGCAAGAGACCCAGTACTTC. This sequence encodes CASSRGTEQETQYF.

The genes are TRBV2 and TRBJ1-5; TRBD1 might be the D (5 bases). The CDR3 contains 15 residues. The V end lost 6 bases, the J end lost 5 bases, and 17 bases lay between the germline ends. Germline values: CDR1 SNHLY, CDR2 FYNNEI. Here the CDR3 reads CASSGIRDEHQPQHF. CDR3 bases: TGTGCCAGCAGCGGAATCCGGGACGAGCATCAGCCCCAGCATTTT.

The chain uses TRBV2 and TRBJ1-1; D is unresolved. With 0 bases removed from V and 2 bases from J, the gap between germline ends came to 7 bases. This CDR3 comprises 14 residues. Germline V CDR1 and CDR2: SNHLY, FYNNEI. CDR3 sequence: CASSEARANTEAFF. The DNA for the CDR3 is TGTGCCAGCAGTGAAGCGAGGGCCAACACTGAAGCTTTCTTT.

The J gene is TRBJ1-2, the V gene TRBV25-1; unclear D gene. Trimming took off 6 bases at V and 6 bases at J, with 11 bases between the two ends. The V gene's germline CDR1 is MGHDK and CDR2 SYGVNS. The length of the CDR3 is 12 residues. CDR3 sequence reads: CASREDGHGYTF. CDR3 nucleotides: TGTGCCAGCAGAGAGGACGGTCATGGCTACACCTTC.

A single count supports this clone. Compared with germline, one end of the junction differs, possibly owing to a read error. This chain links TRBV6-5 with TRBJ1-4, with TRBD1 as a possible D gene (6 bases). The germline gives CDR1 MNHEY, CDR2 SVGAGI. The CDR3 totals 15 residues. The CDR3 DNA reads TGTGCCAGCAGTGACTCCGCCAGGGGAGGTGAAAAACTGTTTTTT. Translation: CASSDSARGGEKLFF.

The J gene is TRBJ1-1, the V gene TRBV27; D might be TRBD1 (5 bases). The CDR3 runs 14 residues. Germline values: CDR1 MNHEY, CDR2 SMNVEV (reference sequence). Trimming removed 4 bases at V and 4 bases at J, with 13 bases between. The CDR3 bases are TGTGCCAGCAGTTCGTCGGGGGTCACCACTGAAGCTTTCTTT. Amino acids: CASSSSGVTTEAFF.

The chain links TRBV4-2 to TRBJ1-2, with 8 bases lining up with TRBD1. Germline V gene data show CDR1 as LGHNA and CDR2 as YNFKEQ. The CDR3 totals 15 residues. The V segment lost 0 bases and the J segment 7 bases; nucleotides outside the gene matches: 7. CDR3 bases: TGTGCCAGCAGCCAAGATCCTTCAGGGGGCGGTGGCTACACCTTC. Amino acids: CASSQDPSGGGGYTF.

This sequence joins TRBV6-1 and TRBJ2-3, with 9 bases lining up with TRBD2. CDR3 length equals 15 residues. Trimming removed 0 bases from V and 4 bases from J; junction bases left unmatched: 2. Germline lookup yields CDR1 MNHNS and CDR2 SASEGT. The chain's CDR3 is CASSEAGGGADTQYF. The CDR3 nucleotides are TGTGCCAGCAGTGAAGCTGGCGGGGGGGCAGATACGCAGTATTTT.

In its sample, this clone was seen once. This sequence joins TRBV23-1 and TRBJ1-5; weak D call: TRBD1 (5 bases). TRBV23-1 is identified as an open reading frame with a role that is uncertain. The CDR3 extends over 15 amino acids. V shed 2 bases and J shed 6 bases, with 14 bases lying between them. The CDR3 DNA sequence: TGCGCCAGCAGTCAAATCAGACAGATAATTCAGCCCCAGCATTTT. Translation gives CASSQIRQIIQPQHF.

V gene TRBV27 combines with J gene TRBJ1-2; D gene unclear. Germline CDR1 is MNHEY and CDR2 is SMNVEV (reference sequence). The CDR3 covers 15 residues. Trimming shortened V by 6 bases and J by 4 bases, and 18 bases separated the two germline ends. CDR3 amino acids: CASSSARTRGYGYTF. In DNA, the CDR3 is TGTGCCAGCAGCTCGGCGAGGACTCGCGGCTATGGCTACACCTTC.

V is TRBV2 and J is TRBJ2-3, with TRBD2 matching over 13 bases. Germline V gene data show CDR1 as SNHLY and CDR2 as FYNNEI. The length of the CDR3 is 16 residues. The J segment lost 2 bases and the V segment lost 7 bases, leaving 6 bases of the junction unmatched. CDR3 coding DNA: TGTGCCAGCAATGGACTAGCGGGGGAGGTCACAGATACGCAGTATTTT. It translates to CASNGLAGEVTDTQYF.